The clone carrying this T cell receptor beta chain was seen a handful of times. Its antigen is still unknown. This record belongs to a study of T cell repertoires in cytomegalovirus infection. One entry per CDR3 protein results from TCRdb running MiXCR on the reads. The sample yields more than 150,000 distinct CDR3 sequences, 23% seen once. The trim removed 3 bases at V and 3 bases at J, leaving 7 bases unmatched. There are 15 residues in the CDR3. Germline V gives CDR1 SGHDN, CDR2 FVKESK. Points from the study as a whole: HLA-C-restricted CMV clonotypes gave the most frequent clonotype in two of eight donors.

The sequence was collected from a human donor in good health (CMV status not recorded). Some clones in this sample may be carry-over from other donors' samples. The rearrangement joins TRBV14 to TRBJ2-7; 8 bases are shared with TRBD2. Source material: PBMCs. The CDR3 DNA follows: TGTGCCAGCAGCCAGAGTAGCGGGGAGTTCTACGAGCAGTACTTC. Amino acid sequence: CASSQSSGEFYEQYF.